This TCR beta chain was profiled in a study of shared clonotypes between healthy human individuals. The CDR3 runs 15 residues. Execution of the assay was at deep level. TCRdb's copy holds only in-frame clones and misses some; the assay was immunoSEQ multiplex PCR. The sample includes some 2.3 million clones, 85% to 95% of them seen just once. The chain couples TRBV21-1 to TRBJ1-5. TRBV21-1 corresponds to a pseudogene. The receptor was derived from a young man in good health. Some clones in this sample may be carry-over from other donors' samples. Specimen: naive CD4+ T cells from PBMCs. The subset is: CD45RA+ positively selected. The CDR3 nucleotides read TGTGCCAGCAGCACTGACGGCCGAAACAATCAGCCCCAGCATTTT. Translated, it gives CASSTDGRNNQPQHF.